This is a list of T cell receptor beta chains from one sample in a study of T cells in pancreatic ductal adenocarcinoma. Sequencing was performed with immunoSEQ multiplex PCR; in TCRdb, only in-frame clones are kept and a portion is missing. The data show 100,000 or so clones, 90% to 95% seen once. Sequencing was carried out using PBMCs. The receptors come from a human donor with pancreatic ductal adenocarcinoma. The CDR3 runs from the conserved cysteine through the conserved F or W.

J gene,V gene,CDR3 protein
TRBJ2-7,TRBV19,CASSTSGTSFGEQYF
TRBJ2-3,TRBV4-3,CASSQDKGTSSAHTDTQYF
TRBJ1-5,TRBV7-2,CASSLGLAANQPQHF
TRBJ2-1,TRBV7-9,CASSLLAGVHEQFF
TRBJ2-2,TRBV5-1,CASSLPGQGAGELFF
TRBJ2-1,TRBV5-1,CASSGADAYNEQFF
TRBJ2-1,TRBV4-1,CASSQVRLAGGEQFF
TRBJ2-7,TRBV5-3,CARSLAGQGGIEGF
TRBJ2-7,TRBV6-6,CASRRGQGSSEQYF
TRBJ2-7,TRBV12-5,CASGPEGNVEQYF
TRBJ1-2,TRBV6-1,CASIPGVISLGGYTF
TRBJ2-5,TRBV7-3,CASSSPLSGPGLAGGLQETQYF
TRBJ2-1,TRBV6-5,CASSGSPYNEQFF
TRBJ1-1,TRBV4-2,CASSANGGDTEAFF
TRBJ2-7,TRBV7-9,CASSSPGGSYEQYF
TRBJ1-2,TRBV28,CASSWGGYGYTF
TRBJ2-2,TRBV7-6,CASSLATPSGELFF
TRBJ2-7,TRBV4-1,CASSLGVSESEYEQYF
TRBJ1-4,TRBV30,CAWSQGSEKLFF
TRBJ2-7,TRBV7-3,CASSPRFSSYEQYF
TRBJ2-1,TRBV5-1,CASSLQSSYNEQFF
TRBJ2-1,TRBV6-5,CATSLGPRQGQFF
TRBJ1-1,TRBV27,CASSSTGGNTEAFF
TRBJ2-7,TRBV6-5,CASSRTGVGYEQYF
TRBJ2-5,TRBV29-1,CSVGDRGRETQYF
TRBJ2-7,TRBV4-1,CASSPKQGPYEQYF
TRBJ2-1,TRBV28,CASSQGLAIYNEQFF
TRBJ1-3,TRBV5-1,CASSLQGDSGNTIYF